This TCR beta chain was sequenced for a study of blood T cell repertoires in COVID-19. The protocol was immunoSEQ multiplex PCR, while the TCRdb copy is restricted to in-frame clones and leaves out a portion. The table lists more than 300,000 clones, more than 75% of them singletons. This receptor was taken from a woman in her 30s with COVID-19, enrolled during active disease. The sample consisted of peripheral blood.

The CDR3 region has the DNA TGTGCCATCAGTGCAGGGATATACGAGCAGTACTTC. The encoded protein is CAISAGIYEQYF. V gene TRBV10-3 combines with J gene TRBJ2-7; TRBD1 might be the D (5 bases). There are 12 residues in the CDR3. V shed 4 bases and J shed 4 bases, with 8 bases lying between them. From germline, CDR1 is ENHRY and CDR2 SYGVKD.